The 19 T cell receptor beta chains given below trace back to one sample, sequenced in a study of OX40 agonist ivuxolimab in advanced cancers. Produced via immunoSEQ multiplex PCR; TCRdb's table is partial and in-frame only. Of 75,000 to 80,000 clones listed, around nine tenths are singletons. Sample: CD4+ or CD8+ T cells sorted from blood, taken in a trial of the OX40 agonist ivuxolimab. These TCRs come from an adult with an advanced solid tumor such as melanoma, head and neck, liver or kidney cancer.

The chain links TRBV5-6 to TRBJ2-1; the D gene is possibly TRBD2 (6 bases). The CDR3 contains 15 residues. Germline V gene lookup returns CDR1 SGHDT and CDR2 YYEEEE. Trimming took 3 bases from V and 7 from J, leaving 17 bases between them. CDR3 loop: CASSSWGVLWNEQFF. CDR3 nucleotides: TGTGCCAGCAGCTCGTGGGGGGTTTTGTGGAATGAGCAGTTCTTC.

The chain employs TRBV19 and TRBJ2-1; D ambiguous. The germline V gene encodes CDR1 LNHDA and CDR2 SQIVND (reference sequence). CDR3 length: 15 residues. V was cut by 3 bases and J by 6 bases, with 15 bases left in between. CDR3 region: CASSMLRTGPNEQFF. In DNA form, the CDR3 reads TGTGCCAGTAGTATGCTCCGGACGGGTCCCAATGAGCAGTTCTTC.

This clone was detected only once. The chain uses TRBV6-1 and TRBJ1-2, with D maybe TRBD1 (5 bases). Per germline, CDR1 MNHNS and CDR2 SASEGT. V shed 7 bases and J shed 0 bases, with 9 bases lying between them. The length of the CDR3 is 13 residues. The CDR3 loop reads CASNLDTNYGYTF. In nucleotides, the CDR3 is TGTGCCAGCAACCTGGACACTAACTATGGCTACACCTTC.

The V call is TRBV4-2, the J call TRBJ2-7; 8 positions agree with TRBD2. The CDR3 totals 16 residues. With 1 base clipped from V and 2 bases from J, the junction kept 7 bases outside the gene matches. Germline V gene sequence: CDR1 LGHNA, CDR2 YNFKEQ. The CDR3 nucleotides are TGTGCCAGCAGCCAAGGGGCCGGGACTAGAACCTACGAGCAGTACTTC. It encodes CASSQGAGTRTYEQYF.

The chain is built from TRBV19 and TRBJ1-5, with D uncertain. Germline lookup yields CDR1 LNHDA and CDR2 SQIVND (reference sequence). The CDR3 runs 16 residues. V lost 4 bases and J lost 2, with 15 bases in between. CDR3 in DNA: TGTGCCAGTAGTACGGACTATCGGTATGGCAATCAGCCCCAGCATTTT. Encoded protein: CASSTDYRYGNQPQHF.

This chain connects TRBV14 to TRBJ2-3; 10 bases line up with TRBD1. The CDR3 extends over 15 amino acids. V shed 4 bases, J shed 10 bases, and the junction held 11 bases outside the gene matches. Germline V gives CDR1 SGHDN, CDR2 FVKESK. CDR3 sequence reads: CASSRHRTGGEAQYF. Written as DNA, the CDR3 is TGTGCCAGCAGCCGACATCGGACAGGGGGGGAGGCGCAGTATTTT.

The chain's CDR3 is CASSQGTGGWNEQFF. Here the CDR3 DNA reads TGCGCCAGCAGCCAAGGTACAGGGGGCTGGAATGAGCAGTTCTTC. This sequence joins TRBV4-3 and TRBJ2-1, with 9 bases fitting TRBD1. With 1 base clipped from V and 7 bases from J, the junction kept 5 bases outside the gene matches. The germline V gene encodes CDR1 LGHNA and CDR2 YSLEER. The CDR3 has 15 amino acids.

This clone was counted a few times. The same CDR3 is also encoded by other DNA sequences in this sample. The CDR3 region has the DNA TGTGCCAGCAGCCAAGGACCTGAAAAACTGTTTTTT. Translated: CASSQGPEKLFF. The genes are TRBV14 and TRBJ1-4; D not resolved. Germline V gene sequence: CDR1 SGHDN, CDR2 FVKESK. CDR3 size: 12 residues. The ends were cut back, 1 base at V and 7 bases at J, with 4 bases in the middle.

The chain is built from TRBV11-3 and TRBJ2-5; TRBD2 aligns across 9 bases. This CDR3 is 16 amino acids long. J lost 2 bases, V lost 2 bases, and 6 bases had no gene match. Germline V gene lookup returns CDR1 SGHNT and CDR2 YENEEA. CDR3: CASSLSSSGIQETQYF. In DNA, the CDR3 is TGTGCCAGCAGCTTAAGTTCTAGCGGGATACAAGAGACCCAGTACTTC. The whole variable domain, filled in from reference TRBV11-3 and TRBJ2-5, reads EAGVVQSPRYKIIEKKQPVAFWCNPISGHNTLYWYLQNLGQGPELLIRYENEEAVDDSQLPKDRFSAERLKGVDSTLKIQPAELGDSAVYLCASSLSSSGIQETQYFGPGTRLLVL.

This clone was detected once. This sequence joins TRBV5-5 and TRBJ2-7; D call uncertain. The length of the CDR3 is 16 residues. In germline, CDR1 is SGHKS, CDR2 YYEKEE (reference sequence). V dropped 0 bases and J dropped 4 bases, with 17 bases sitting between them. CDR3 sequence: CASSLAGVGSSYEQYF. CDR3 DNA: TGTGCCAGCAGCTTGGCGGGCGTCGGGTCTTCTTACGAGCAGTACTTC.

This clone was counted between two and nine times. The V and J genes are TRBV19 and TRBJ1-4, with D possibly TRBD1 on 5 matching bases. Germline-derived CDR1 and CDR2 are LNHDA and SQIVND (reference sequence). V was pared by 3 bases and J by 8 bases, with 13 bases between. This CDR3 is 14 amino acids long. The CDR3 bases are TGTGCCAGTAGTATGGGGGTGGGAGGCGAAAAACTGTTTTTT. The encoded protein is CASSMGVGGEKLFF. Together with reference TRBV19 and TRBJ1-4, the CDR3 gives the full variable domain: DGGITQSPKYLFRKEGQNVTLSCEQNLNHDAMYWYRQDPGQGLRLIYYSQIVNDFQKGDIAEGYSVSREKKESFPLTVTSAQKNPTAFYLCASSMGVGGEKLFFGSGTQLSVL.

The V gene is TRBV6-5, the J gene TRBJ1-4, with 9 positions matching TRBD1. After removal of 0 bases from V and 8 bases from J, the junction contained 4 bases not matched to a gene. Germline-derived CDR1 and CDR2 are MNHEY and SVGAGI. CDR3 length equals 15 residues. CDR3 sequence reads: CASSYSRGTGEKLFF. In nucleotides, the CDR3 is TGTGCCAGCAGTTACTCGCGGGGGACAGGGGAAAAACTGTTTTTT.

This clone was counted once. The CDR3 loop is CASRLTSERPSYEQYF. CDR3 DNA: TGTGCCAGCAGATTAACTAGCGAGAGACCCTCCTACGAGCAGTACTTC. The chain carries TRBV2 and TRBJ2-7, with TRBD2 matching 7 bases. This CDR3 contains 16 residues. After removal of 6 bases from V and 0 bases from J, the junction contained 11 bases not matched to a gene. Germline V gene sequence: CDR1 SNHLY, CDR2 FYNNEI.

J is TRBJ1-2 and V is TRBV28, with D perhaps matching TRBD1 (6 bases). In germline, CDR1 is MDHEN, CDR2 SYDVKM. Trimming left V 6 bases short and J 8 bases short, with 19 bases between. The CDR3 has 14 residues. The CDR3 here is CASSSGQWGQGYTF. The CDR3 nucleotides read TGTGCCAGCAGCTCAGGACAGTGGGGCCAAGGCTACACCTTC.

The chain employs TRBV21-1 and TRBJ2-3; whether TRBD2, the table's D call, matches the DNA was not checked. TRBV21-1 is designated a pseudogene. This CDR3 contains 16 residues. The CDR3 DNA reads TGTGCCAGCAGCGGCCGGGTGGCGGAGGAGGCAGATACGCAGTATTTT. Translation: CASSGRVAEEADTQYF.

The gene calls are TRBV27 and TRBJ1-1; D gene ambiguous. This CDR3 has 14 residues. Germline CDR1 MNHEY, CDR2 SMNVEV (reference sequence). The V gene lost 5 bases and the J gene lost 7 bases, with 17 bases spanning the gap. CDR3 amino acids: CASSILDAAGEAFF. The CDR3 DNA reads TGTGCCAGCAGTATACTCGACGCAGCGGGTGAAGCTTTCTTT.

This chain connects TRBV7-2 to TRBJ1-1; D is unclear. The CDR3 loop spans 13 amino acids. CDR1 is SGHTA and CDR2 is FQGNSA in the germline V gene. V gave up 5 bases and J gave up 0 bases, with 7 bases separating them. The CDR3 DNA is TGTGCCAGCAGCCCCCAAATGAACACTGAAGCTTTCTTT. Residues: CASSPQMNTEAFF.

This clone was detected once. CDR3 sequence reads: CASSFRDRRNTEAFF. The CDR3, as DNA: TGTGCCAGCAGTTTCCGGGACAGGAGGAACACTGAAGCTTTCTTT. V gene TRBV28 combines with J gene TRBJ1-1; 8 bases fit TRBD1. This CDR3 region has 15 residues. Trimming cost V 3 bases and J 1 base; bases outside gene matches: 4. CDR1 is MDHEN and CDR2 is SYDVKM in the germline V gene.

This clone was recorded a few times. The chain employs TRBV10-3 and TRBJ1-6, with 7 bases aligning to TRBD1. The CDR3 is made up of 14 amino acids. V shed 6 bases and J 7 bases; nucleotides not matched to a gene: 6. In germline, CDR1 is ENHRY, CDR2 SYGVKD. The CDR3 DNA reads as TGTGCCATCAGCGAGGCAGGGGGGAATTCACCCCTCCACTTT. Its translation is CAISEAGGNSPLHF.